The 2 T cell receptor beta chains given below trace back to one sample, sequenced in a study of CD8 T cells in Susac syndrome. An amount of RNA that ranged from roughly 0.5 to 1 ug was reverse transcribed with random hexamers. TCRdb re-derived calls from the immunoSEQ multiplex PCR reads in MiXCR, one entry per CDR3 protein. The sample records about 100,000 distinct CDR3 sequences, about 95% being singletons. Sequenced: CD8+ T cells from PBMCs. The source is a human donor with Susac syndrome.

The genes are TRBV15 and TRBJ1-3, with D uncertain. The germline CDR1 and CDR2 sequences are LNHNV and YYDKDF (reference sequence). The CDR3 runs 13 residues. Trimming took 5 bases from V and 2 from J, leaving 7 bases between them. In DNA form, the CDR3 reads TGTGCCACCAGCCAGAATCCTGGAAACACCATATATTTT. Residues: CATSQNPGNTIYF.

The J gene is TRBJ2-1, the V gene TRBV5-4; D gene unclear. CDR1 SGHNT and CDR2 YYREEE come from the germline V gene (reference sequence). The CDR3 is 15 amino acids. Trimming stripped 4 bases from V and 8 bases from J, with 19 bases between. CDR3 residues: CASSRSTLLDYEQFF. The CDR3 DNA reads TGTGCCAGCAGCCGGAGCACACTTCTAGACTATGAGCAGTTCTTC.